The source of this TCR beta chain is a study of control samples from healthy donors and cancer patients. Method: immunoSEQ multiplex PCR; TCRdb's copy keeps in-frame clones and lacks some. The sample has under 200,000 clones, and its top ten clones hold about 2.2%. The germline CDR1 and CDR2 sequences are KGHDR and SFDVKD. The V and J ends lost 4 bases and 1 base respectively, with 15 bases between them. There are 16 residues in the CDR3. The clonotype was recovered from a woman aged 25 to 39 in good health. Sequencing input: blood. The V gene is TRBV24-1, the J gene TRBJ2-5, with D perhaps matching TRBD2 (6 bases). Here the CDR3 reads CATSDSGTQAQETQYF. CDR3 nucleotide sequence: TGTGCCACCAGTGACTCGGGGACTCAGGCCCAAGAGACCCAGTACTTC.